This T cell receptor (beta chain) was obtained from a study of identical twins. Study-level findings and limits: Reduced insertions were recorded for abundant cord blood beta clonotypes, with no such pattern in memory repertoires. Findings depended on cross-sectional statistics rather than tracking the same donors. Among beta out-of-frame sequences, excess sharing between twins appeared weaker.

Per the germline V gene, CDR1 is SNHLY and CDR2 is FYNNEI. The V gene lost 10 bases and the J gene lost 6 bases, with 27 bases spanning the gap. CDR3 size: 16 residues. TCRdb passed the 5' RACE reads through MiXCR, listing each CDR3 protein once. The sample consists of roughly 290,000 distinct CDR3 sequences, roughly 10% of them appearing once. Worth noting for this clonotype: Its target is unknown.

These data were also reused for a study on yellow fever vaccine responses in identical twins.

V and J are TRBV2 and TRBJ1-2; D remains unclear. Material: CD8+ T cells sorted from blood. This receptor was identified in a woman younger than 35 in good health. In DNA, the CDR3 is TGTGCCACCAATGGGTTCTTTACTACCCCAAGCCATGGCTACACCTTC. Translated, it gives CATNGFFTTPSHGYTF.